A single sample is the source of the 22 T cell receptor beta chains below, sequenced in a study of T-cell reconstitution after alpha-beta-depleted transplantation in children. Unique molecular identifiers were incorporated when the TCRbeta library was constructed. TCRdb redid the calling of the PCR reads with MiXCR, one entry per CDR3 protein. The table records 250,000 to 400,000 distinct CDR3 sequences, roughly 21% of them present only once. This specimen consisted of PBMCs, mostly from graft donor cells, obtained 180 days after TCRalphabeta/CD19-depleted stem cell transplant. These receptors were obtained from a male patient between 10 and 17 years old who had a stem cell transplant for acute lymphoblastic leukemia, so the T cells may come from the graft donor.

The chain combines TRBV9 with TRBJ2-5, with TRBD2 as a possible D gene (6 bases). Trimming removed 0 bases from V and 4 bases from J, with 19 bases in between. Germline V lookup: CDR1 SGDLS, CDR2 YYNGEE. The CDR3 sequence is 17 residues long. The CDR3: CASSVVPQMMGGETQYF. DNA of the CDR3: TGTGCCAGCAGCGTAGTCCCACAGATGATGGGAGGAGAGACCCAGTACTTC.

For the CDR3, the DNA is TGCAGTGCTAGAGTGCCCGGGACTAGCAAAGAGACCCAGTACTTC. This translates into CSARVPGTSKETQYF. The chain couples TRBV20-1 to TRBJ2-5; 9 bases are a match to TRBD2. Germline loops: CDR1 DFQATT, CDR2 SNEGSKA (reference sequence). The CDR3 totals 15 residues. V was pared by 1 base and J by 3 bases, with 6 bases of the junction left unmatched.

The chain uses TRBV5-1 and TRBJ1-5; possibly TRBD1 for D (5 bases). CDR3 size: 15 residues. With 0 bases removed from V and 7 bases from J, the gap between germline ends came to 14 bases. From germline, CDR1 is SGHRS and CDR2 YFSETQ. CDR3 amino acids: CASSLGGGRWQPQHF. DNA of the CDR3: TGCGCCAGCAGCTTGGGGGGCGGCAGATGGCAGCCCCAGCATTTT.

A few counts support this clonotype. The V and J genes are TRBV11-2 and TRBJ2-3, with 7 bases aligning to TRBD2. With V trimmed by 6 bases and J by 4 bases, 1 base remained unmatched. Germline loops: CDR1 SGHAT, CDR2 FQNNGV. The CDR3 covers 12 residues. The CDR3 DNA reads TGTGCCAGCAGGGGAGGGTCAGATACGCAGTATTTT. Amino acids: CASRGGSDTQYF.

About this clonotype: It may be a read error: a sequence one base away is much more abundant. The chain combines TRBV29-1 with TRBJ2-1; either TRBD1 or TRBD2 may fit D (5 bases each). Germline CDR1 reads SQVTM; CDR2 reads ANQGSEA. The CDR3 spans 13 residues. V lost 4 bases and J lost 7, with 14 bases in between. The CDR3 here is CSVAGAGKNEQFF. CDR3 nucleotides: TGCAGCGTTGCCGGGGCAGGGAAGAATGAGCAGTTCTTC.

This clonotype was recorded a few times. The V gene is TRBV29-1, the J gene TRBJ2-7; 8 positions agree with TRBD1. The CDR3 runs 16 residues. Trimming took 3 bases from V and 3 from J; bases not matched to a gene: 13. Germline V lookup: CDR1 SQVTM, CDR2 ANQGSEA. The CDR3 is CSVEGGRGLGVYEQYF. The DNA of the CDR3 is TGCAGCGTTGAGGGAGGCAGGGGGCTCGGAGTCTACGAGCAGTACTTC.

The chain has TRBV3-1 and TRBJ2-1, with TRBD2 identical over 8 bases. The V gene's germline CDR1 is LGHDT and CDR2 YNNKEL (reference sequence). The length of the CDR3 is 18 residues. Trimming took 0 bases from V and 6 from J; bases not matched to a gene: 13. The CDR3 region has the DNA TGTGCCAGCAGCCAAGAAGTCCTAGCGGGCTTACAAGGCAATGAGCAGTTCTTC. This sequence encodes CASSQEVLAGLQGNEQFF.

This clonotype has just a few counts. The chain recombines TRBV3-1 with TRBJ2-1; 10 nucleotides agree with TRBD2. With 0 bases clipped from V and 3 bases from J, the junction kept 11 bases outside the gene matches. Germline V gene lookup returns CDR1 LGHDT and CDR2 YNNKEL (reference sequence). CDR3 length: 19 amino acids. CDR3 coding DNA: TGTGCCAGCAGCCAAGAGATCATGACTGGACTAGCGGTCTACAATGAGCAGTTCTTC. Its protein is CASSQEIMTGLAVYNEQFF.

This clonotype was seen more than once but under ten times. V is TRBV7-9 and J is TRBJ1-1; D remains unclear. Germline lookup yields CDR1 SEHNR and CDR2 FQNEAQ (reference sequence). The CDR3 is made up of 14 amino acids. Trimming left V 0 bases short and J 4 bases short, with 9 bases between. The DNA of the CDR3 is TGTGCCAGCAGCTTAGCCGTATGGGGCACTGAAGCTTTCTTT. This codes for CASSLAVWGTEAFF.

This clonotype came up a few times. The chain couples TRBV7-9 to TRBJ2-5; weak D call: TRBD2 (6 bases). The CDR3 is 14 amino acids. The germline V gene has CDR1 SEHNR and CDR2 FQNEAQ (reference sequence). Trimming removed 4 bases from V and 1 base from J, with 10 bases in between. CDR3 amino acids: CASSSLEGQETQYF. The CDR3 region has the DNA TGTGCCAGCAGCTCCCTGGAGGGCCAAGAGACCCAGTACTTC.

The V gene is TRBV7-3, the J gene TRBJ2-1, with D possibly being TRBD2 (7 bases). Trimming left V 4 bases short and J 9 bases short, with 25 bases between. The CDR3 totals 17 residues. Germline V gene lookup returns CDR1 SGHTA and CDR2 FQGTGA. For the CDR3, the DNA is TGTGCCAGCAGCTCCTGGAGCGGGACAAGAGAAGTCCCTGAGCAGTTCTTC. As protein: CASSSWSGTREVPEQFF.

This clonotype was picked up one time. The chain carries TRBV4-1 and TRBJ2-1; 12 bases map to TRBD2. V shed 0 bases and J 6 bases; nucleotides not matched to a gene: 6. Germline loops: CDR1 MGHRA, CDR2 YSYEKL. This CDR3 is built from 17 residues. The CDR3, as DNA: TGCGCCAGCAGCCAAGAGAGGCTAGCGGGAGGGATCAATGAGCAGTTCTTC. Translation: CASSQERLAGGINEQFF.

The CDR3 protein is CASRSKKNEQFF. For the CDR3, the DNA is TGTGCCAGCAGATCAAAGAAAAATGAGCAGTTCTTC. This chain connects TRBV3-1 to TRBJ2-1; no firm D call. CDR3 length equals 12 residues. Germline CDR1 LGHDT, CDR2 YNNKEL (reference sequence). Trimming cost V 6 bases and J 7 bases, with 10 bases left between them.

The chain has TRBV7-9 and TRBJ1-2; D remains ambiguous. The length of the CDR3 is 15 residues. Germline CDR1 reads SEHNR; CDR2 reads FQNEAQ (reference sequence). With 1 base removed from V and 4 bases from J, the gap between germline ends came to 13 bases. This CDR3 is CASSLVGEYLYGYTF. The CDR3 nucleotides read TGTGCCAGCAGCTTAGTAGGCGAGTACCTCTATGGCTACACCTTC.

The V call is TRBV7-9, the J call TRBJ2-1; 8 bases fit TRBD2. The CDR3 covers 16 residues. Germline values: CDR1 SEHNR, CDR2 FQNEAQ (reference sequence). The trim removed 0 bases at V and 3 bases at J, leaving 4 bases unmatched. The DNA for the CDR3 is TGTGCCAGCAGCTTAGCGAAGCGGGAGTTCTACAATGAGCAGTTCTTC. Protein: CASSLAKREFYNEQFF.

The chain couples TRBV5-6 to TRBJ2-7, with a possible D match to TRBD2 (6 bases). This CDR3 is built from 17 residues. V lost 1 base to trimming and J lost 5 bases, with 22 bases between them. Germline V gene sequence: CDR1 SGHDT, CDR2 YYEEEE. In nucleotides, the CDR3 is TGTGCCAGCAGCTTGAGCCTAAGGAGGGACCCGCCCGACGAGCAGTACTTC. Translation gives CASSLSLRRDPPDEQYF.

The chain employs TRBV18 and TRBJ2-5; 7 bases fit TRBD1. The CDR3 has 14 residues. The germline V gene encodes CDR1 KGHSH and CDR2 LQKENI. J gave up 4 bases and V 3 bases, and 5 bases lay outside the gene matches. The CDR3 reads CASSPTDRRETQYF. Written as DNA, the CDR3 is TGTGCCAGCTCACCGACGGACAGGCGAGAGACCCAGTACTTC.

In this sample, this clonotype turned up a few times. V is TRBV20-1 and J is TRBJ2-1, with 7 nucleotides matching TRBD2. J gave up 3 bases and V 6 bases, and 8 bases lay outside the gene matches. The CDR3 is made up of 14 amino acids. Per the germline V gene, CDR1 is DFQATT and CDR2 is SNEGSKA (reference sequence). The CDR3 protein is CSATASGIYNEQFF. CDR3 coding DNA: TGCAGTGCGACGGCTAGCGGAATCTACAATGAGCAGTTCTTC.

This clonotype was seen more than once but under ten times. The rearrangement links TRBV12-3 or TRBV12-4 to TRBJ2-7; TRBD1 aligns across 8 bases. J was trimmed by 2 bases and V by 6 bases; bases with no gene match: 9. The CDR3 contains 15 residues. This chain's CDR3 is CASSNGQGMAYEQYF. As DNA, the CDR3 is TGTGCCAGCAGCAATGGACAGGGTATGGCCTACGAGCAGTACTTC.

This chain uses TRBV27 with TRBJ2-1, with D hard to call. Germline CDR1 reads MNHEY; CDR2 reads SMNVEV (reference sequence). The V end lost 7 bases, the J end lost 0 bases, and 13 bases lay between the germline ends. The CDR3 covers 15 residues. The CDR3 region is CASTLGWSSYNEQFF. In DNA, the CDR3 is TGTGCCAGCACCCTGGGATGGAGCTCCTACAATGAGCAGTTCTTC.

The V gene is TRBV5-1, the J gene TRBJ2-2; TRBD2 aligns across 13 bases. CDR3 size: 18 residues. The ends lost 1 base at V and 5 bases at J; junction bases unmatched: 8. Germline values: CDR1 SGHRS, CDR2 YFSETQ. The DNA of the CDR3 is TGCGCCAGCAGCTTGACTAGCGGGAGGGCCGGGGCGACCGGGGAGCTGTTTTTT. This encodes CASSLTSGRAGATGELFF. The entire variable domain, with the rest obtained from reference TRBV5-1 and TRBJ2-2, is as follows: KAGVTQTPRYLIKTRGQQVTLSCSPISGHRSVSWYQQTPGQGLQFLFEYFSETQRNKGNFPGRFSGRQFSNSRSEMNVSTLELGDSALYLCASSLTSGRAGATGELFFGEGSRLTVL.

This clonotype showed up just a few times. The chain links TRBV20-1 to TRBJ2-7; D remains unclear. The CDR3 has 12 amino acids. Trimming cost V 7 bases and J 9 bases, with 19 bases left between them. The V gene's germline CDR1 is DFQATT and CDR2 SNEGSKA (reference sequence). Here the CDR3 DNA reads TGCAGTGTTATGGACCCTAATGAGAGGCAGTACTTC. Protein: CSVMDPNERQYF.